These 17 T cell receptor beta chains were sequenced from one sample in a study of T-cell reconstitution after alpha-beta-depleted transplantation in children. The TCRbeta library incorporated unique molecular identifiers. TCRdb analysed the PCR reads with MiXCR anew, one entry per CDR3 protein. The table records about 580,000 distinct CDR3 sequences, approximately 22% of them present only once. The source material was PBMCs, mostly from graft donor cells, sampled 360 days after TCRalphabeta/CD19-depleted stem cell transplant. These receptor sequences come from a boy under two years old who had a stem cell transplant for acute myeloid leukemia, so the T cells may come from the graft donor.

V and J are TRBV7-2 and TRBJ1-2; D is possibly TRBD1 (6 bases). Between the trimmed V and J ends, which lost 9 bases and 5 bases, there was a span of 13 bases. Germline loops: CDR1 SGHTA, CDR2 FQGNSA. CDR3 length equals 12 residues. The CDR3 region is CASLTGVYGYTF. Written as DNA, the CDR3 is TGTGCCAGTCTGACAGGCGTTTATGGCTACACCTTC. The full variable domain, completed using reference TRBV7-2 and TRBJ1-2, is GAGVSQSPSNKVTEKGKDVELRCDPISGHTALYWYRQSLGQGLEFLIYFQGNSAPDKSGLPSDRFSAERTGGSVSTLTIQRTQQEDSAVYLCASLTGVYGYTFGSGTRLTVV.

This clonotype was picked up a small number of times. The V call is TRBV12-3 or TRBV12-4, the J call TRBJ2-5; perhaps D is TRBD1 or TRBD2 (5 bases each). With 5 bases removed from V and 5 bases from J, the gap between germline ends came to 18 bases. The CDR3 spans 15 residues. In nucleotides, the CDR3 is TGTGCCAGCAGTAGCCGGGACCCCCGGACGGAGACCCAGTACTTC. Translation: CASSSRDPRTETQYF.

There are a few counts of this clonotype. The chain recombines TRBV4-3 with TRBJ2-1; D perhaps matches TRBD2 (6 bases). Germline CDR1 LGHNA, CDR2 YSLEER. The CDR3 runs 15 residues. Trimming pared 4 bases from V and 3 bases from J, leaving 13 bases between. CDR3 in amino acids: CASSPGSGYYNEQFF. The CDR3 DNA reads TGCGCCAGCAGCCCTGGGAGCGGGTACTACAATGAGCAGTTCTTC.

This clonotype has a handful of counts. The chain uses TRBV10-3 and TRBJ2-1, with 8 bases aligning to TRBD1. J lost 7 bases, V lost 3 bases, and 8 bases had no gene match. Germline CDR1 ENHRY, CDR2 SYGVKD. This CDR3 comprises 15 residues. The CDR3 coding sequence is TGTGCCATCAGTGAACCCGACAGGGGAAGAAATGAGCAGTTCTTC. Translation: CAISEPDRGRNEQFF.

This clonotype has only a few counts. This chain connects TRBV20-1 to TRBJ2-2, with D maybe TRBD2 (6 bases). V was cut by 5 bases and J by 1 base, with 14 bases left in between. The CDR3 loop spans 15 amino acids. The germline CDR1 and CDR2 sequences are DFQATT and SNEGSKA (reference sequence). CDR3 region: CSAAAGHRNTGELFF. In DNA form, the CDR3 reads TGCAGTGCTGCCGCGGGGCACCGGAACACCGGGGAGCTGTTTTTT.

The chain employs TRBV29-1 and TRBJ2-5, with D possibly called TRBD1 or TRBD2 (5 bases each). V lost 4 bases and J lost 5, with 11 bases in between. The CDR3 is 12 residues long. The germline V gene has CDR1 SQVTM and CDR2 ANQGSEA. CDR3 sequence reads: CSVAGDLETQYF. CDR3 nucleotides: TGCAGCGTTGCCGGGGACCTGGAGACCCAGTACTTC.

The chain links TRBV25-1 to TRBJ2-7, with 7 positions matching TRBD1. Germline-derived CDR1 and CDR2 are MGHDK and SYGVNS. The CDR3 runs to 13 residues. Trimming cost V 6 bases and J 5 bases; bases outside gene matches: 7. CDR3 amino acids: CASSPRGRNEQYF. In DNA, the CDR3 is TGTGCCAGCAGCCCCAGGGGGAGAAACGAGCAGTACTTC.

This clonotype was seen ten or more times. This chain uses TRBV20-1 with TRBJ2-5; D is ambiguous. Between the trimmed V and J ends, which lost 3 bases and 3 bases, there was a span of 5 bases. The CDR3 has 11 residues. Looked up from germline, CDR1 is DFQATT and CDR2 is SNEGSKA (reference sequence). CDR3 DNA sequence: TGCAGTGCTAGCCCTAAAGAGACCCAGTACTTC. The encoded protein is CSASPKETQYF.

This chain connects TRBV5-6 to TRBJ2-7; D possibly corresponds to TRBD1 (7 bases). The CDR3 covers 15 residues. Germline V CDR1 and CDR2: SGHDT, YYEEEE. Trimming shortened V by 2 bases and J by 4 bases, and 16 bases separated the two germline ends. The CDR3 DNA reads TGTGCCAGCAGCTTCATGACAGGGAGCGGGTACGAGCAGTACTTC. Translating it yields CASSFMTGSGYEQYF.

This clonotype was detected only a few times. This chain links TRBV7-2 with TRBJ2-3; 9 nucleotides agree with TRBD2. This CDR3 is built from 17 residues. Germline V gives CDR1 SGHTA, CDR2 FQGNSA. Germline trimming cut 7 bases from V and 0 bases from J; bases unmatched to any gene: 11. CDR3 in DNA: TGTGCCAGCATCCAAGGAATTGGGACTAGCAGCACAGATACGCAGTATTTT. Translation: CASIQGIGTSSTDTQYF.

The chain carries TRBV5-1 and TRBJ2-3; the match to TRBD1 covers 9 bases. Trimming cost V 0 bases and J 0 bases; bases outside gene matches: 8. The CDR3 runs 18 residues. Germline V gives CDR1 SGHRS, CDR2 YFSETQ. The CDR3 protein is CASSLEGQGILSTDTQYF. Written as DNA, the CDR3 is TGCGCCAGCAGCTTGGAGGGACAGGGTATACTTAGCACAGATACGCAGTATTTT.

This clonotype was observed at least ten times. The chain carries TRBV20-1 and TRBJ1-2, with D perhaps matching TRBD1 (5 bases). The V gene's germline CDR1 is DFQATT and CDR2 SNEGSKA (reference sequence). This CDR3 has 12 residues. V was shortened by 3 bases and J by 8 bases, with 13 bases between the two germline ends. The CDR3 DNA follows: TGCAGTGCTAGGAGGGGCCCGAGAGGCTACACCTTC. Protein: CSARRGPRGYTF.

The table lists this clonotype with a few counts. The chain has TRBV20-1 and TRBJ2-3; a possible D gene is TRBD2 (6 bases). CDR1 is DFQATT, CDR2 SNEGSKA, per germline (reference sequence). Trimming cost V 6 bases and J 1 base, with 14 bases left between them. This CDR3 region has 14 residues. The CDR3 loop reads CSAAPTGGTDTQYF. For the CDR3, the DNA is TGCAGTGCCGCCCCTACGGGGGGCACAGATACGCAGTATTTT.

This clonotype has only a few counts. The genes are TRBV6-5 and TRBJ2-1; D uncertain. V was shortened by 2 bases and J by 3 bases, with 14 bases between the two germline ends. Looked up from germline, CDR1 is MNHEY and CDR2 is SVGAGI. CDR3 length: 16 amino acids. The CDR3 here is CASSYDRAVFYNEQFF. The CDR3 DNA follows: TGTGCCAGCAGTTACGATCGGGCAGTCTTCTACAATGAGCAGTTCTTC.

V is TRBV6-1 and J is TRBJ2-3; possible D gene TRBD1, 6 bases. CDR1 and CDR2 (germline): MNHNS, SASEGT. The V end was cut by 6 bases, the J end by 0 bases, with 13 bases between. The CDR3 is 15 residues long. CDR3 DNA sequence: TGTGCCAGCAGCCAACAGGGCGAAAGCACAGATACGCAGTATTTT. Translating it yields CASSQQGESTDTQYF.

The chain is built from TRBV5-4 and TRBJ2-5, with 8 bases identical to TRBD1. Trimming at V came to 4 bases and at J to 4 bases, leaving 6 bases not matched to a gene. The CDR3 spans 14 residues. Per the germline V gene, CDR1 is SGHNT and CDR2 is YYREEE (reference sequence). CDR3 DNA sequence: TGTGCCAGCAGCGGACAGGGTCCGCCAGAGACCCAGTACTTC. This encodes CASSGQGPPETQYF.

This clonotype was counted many times. This sequence joins TRBV6-4 and TRBJ2-5; 8 bases map to TRBD2. From germline, CDR1 is MRHNA and CDR2 SNTAGT. The CDR3 is made up of 15 amino acids. The V and J ends lost 8 bases and 5 bases, in that order; junction bases with no gene match: 13. Here the CDR3 DNA reads TGTGCCAGCGGGCCGCCCGGGGGGGCCTATGAGACCCAGTACTTC. This sequence encodes CASGPPGGAYETQYF.